This TCR beta chain was obtained from a study of T cell responses to AZD1222 COVID-19 vaccine. Whole-study results and caveats: Sampling captured repertoires only after the peak T cell response. Among the donors, most were white British and more were female, and clonal diversity was possibly underestimated.

The table came from immunoSEQ multiplex PCR; TCRdb's copy has only in-frame clones and leaves some out. The table includes around 110,000 clones, 70% to 90% detected once. V trimming: 4 bases; J trimming: 5 bases; junction bases outside the gene matches: 0. CDR3 length: 13 residues. CDR1 is SGHVS and CDR2 is FQNEAQ in the germline V gene. On this clone itself: Antigen specificity is unknown.

Investigators merged groups given second doses at roughly 4 or roughly 12 weeks. The source is an adult who received the AZD1222 COVID-19 vaccine. This specimen was peripheral blood, taken 28 days after the second AZD1222 dose. This sequence joins TRBV7-8 and TRBJ1-1; 11 nucleotides agree with TRBD1. Here the CDR3 reads CASSWDRGTEAFF. CDR3 bases: TGTGCCAGCAGCTGGGACAGGGGGACTGAAGCTTTCTTT. The entire variable domain, with the rest obtained from reference TRBV7-8 and TRBJ1-1, is as follows: GAGVSQSPRYKVAKRGQDVALRCDPISGHVSLFWYQQALGQGPEFLTYFQNEAQLDKSGLPSDRFFAERPEGSVSTLKIQRTQQEDSAVYLCASSWDRGTEAFFGQGTRLTVV.